Here is one T cell receptor beta chain with its context. The antigen is not known. TCR beta cDNA libraries included unique molecular identifiers. When about 0.85 to 11 million T cells were used, they gave approximately 530,000 cDNA molecules. TCRdb passed the PCR reads through MiXCR, listing each CDR3 protein once. Of hundreds of thousands of distinct CDR3 sequences listed, 25% to 30% are singletons. The record originates from a study of post-analysis software for immune sequencing data. Whole-study context: Relapsing-remitting, secondary progressive and progressive-relapsing multiple sclerosis courses were included. Notes on the study in general: Relative to controls, patients with multiple sclerosis showed significantly lower normalized Chao1 diversity. Among five TRBV segments more frequent in patients than controls were TRBV5-6, TRBV5-1 and TRBV20-1.

Trimming removed 1 base at V and 6 bases at J, with 9 bases between. From germline, CDR1 is MNHEY and CDR2 SMNVEV (reference sequence). The CDR3 loop spans 13 amino acids. This TCR was recovered from a girl under 18 with multiple sclerosis. The rearrangement links TRBV27 to TRBJ1-1, with D tentatively TRBD1 (5 bases). The sequencing sample was made of blood. The CDR3 is CASSLLGEAEAFF. In DNA form, the CDR3 reads TGTGCCAGCAGTTTATTGGGGGAGGCTGAAGCTTTCTTT.